The source of this T cell receptor (beta chain) is a study of CXCR3-negative and CXCR3-positive naive CD8 T cells. Via 5' RACE with UMI labels, TRB cDNA libraries were prepared. Each CDR3 protein gets one entry in TCRdb, which reprocessed the 5' RACE reads and gives no DNA. Here the sample table reports around 56,000 distinct CDR3 sequences. CDR3 size: 16 residues. From germline, CDR1 is MGHDK and CDR2 SYGVNS. This TCR was recovered from a human donor in good health. Some clones in this sample may be carry-over from other donors' samples. Sequenced material: naive CXCR3- CD8+ T cells from blood. Subset reported: CD45RO-CCR7+CD27+CD95- naive CD8+ T cells lacking CXCR3 (TNR3-). The chain carries TRBV25-1 and TRBJ2-5; TCRdb names TRBD1, which stays unverified in the absence of DNA. The CDR3 loop reads CASSGSGRGYQETQYF.